This paragraph covers one T cell receptor beta chain sequence. The data stem from a study of CD8 T cells in Susac syndrome. Reverse transcription of about 0.5 to 1 ug RNA was performed with random hexamers. TCRdb called the immunoSEQ multiplex PCR reads again in MiXCR, with one record for every CDR3 protein. Here the sample spans 120,000 or so distinct CDR3 sequences, roughly 94% being singletons. The V end lost 3 bases, the J end lost 7 bases, and 18 bases lay between the germline ends. The V gene's germline CDR1 is SQVTM and CDR2 ANQGSEA. The length of the CDR3 is 14 residues. Sequenced sample: CD4+ T cells from PBMCs. The J gene is TRBJ1-1, the V gene TRBV29-1, with D tentatively TRBD1 (5 bases). This TCR came from a human donor in good health. CDR3 DNA sequence: TGCAGCGTTGAGGTCAGGGTTTCAGGTCTTGAAGCTTTCTTT. Translation gives CSVEVRVSGLEAFF.